The clone carrying this TCR beta chain showed up just a few times. Since it is a stray read in a library aimed at alpha chains, this beta chain has a size that is not meaningful. TCRdb fed the 5' RACE reads into MiXCR, producing one record per CDR3 protein. This sample has thousands of distinct CDR3 sequences, with around 53% found just once. This record comes from a study of spatial heterogeneity in lung cancer. The wider study: The follow-up PBMC samples were sequenced whenever they were available. The median time to follow-up was approximately 23 months after resection. Mean representation of each unique TCR and UMI combination in the raw reads exceeded 9.5 occurrences.

Regarding time point: blood at routine non-recurrence follow-up after resection. Germline CDR1 and CDR2: SGHRS and YFSETQ. V lost 0 bases, J lost 1 base, and 3 bases lay in between. The CDR3 sequence is 13 residues long. J is TRBJ2-3 and V is TRBV5-1; D gene uncertain. Sequencing used PBMCs, obtained at follow-up. The sequence came from a male donor with early-stage non-small cell lung cancer. The CDR3 region is CASSLEGTDTQYF. The DNA for the CDR3 is TGCGCCAGCAGCTTGGAAGGCACAGATACGCAGTATTTT.